The 14 T cell receptor beta chains below all came from one sample that was sequenced in a study of tumor T cells in aggressive B-cell lymphoma. Using immunoSEQ multiplex PCR, the repertoire was profiled, and TCRdb retains in-frame clones only, with some absent. The profile covers roughly 2,000 clones, with 85% to 95% appearing a single time and approximately 7% taken by the ten largest. What was sequenced was tumor tissue. All receptors derive from an adult with diffuse large B cell lymphoma.

V is TRBV4-2 and J is TRBJ2-1; 9 bases are a match to TRBD2. The ends lost 1 base at V and 8 bases at J; junction bases unmatched: 9. Germline V CDR1 and CDR2: LGHNA, YNFKEQ. This CDR3 has 16 amino acids. This CDR3 reads CASSQGGRAGTDEQFF. The DNA of the CDR3 is TGTGCCAGCAGCCAAGGCGGGAGGGCCGGGACGGATGAGCAGTTCTTC.

The chain combines TRBV9 with TRBJ2-3, with D perhaps TRBD1 (6 bases). This CDR3 comprises 14 residues. With 0 bases removed from V and 4 bases from J, the gap between germline ends came to 9 bases. Per the germline V gene, CDR1 is SGDLS and CDR2 is YYNGEE. In nucleotides, the CDR3 is TGTGCCAGCAGCGTAGCACAGGGTGCAGATACGCAGTATTTT. This gives the protein CASSVAQGADTQYF.

V is TRBV11-2 and J is TRBJ2-1; D uncertain. Germline V gene lookup returns CDR1 SGHAT and CDR2 FQNNGV. The CDR3 has 15 amino acids. Trimming cost V 2 bases and J 0 bases, with 8 bases left between them. The CDR3 protein is CASSLRADSYNEQFF. CDR3 nucleotides: TGTGCCAGCAGCTTAAGAGCCGACTCCTACAATGAGCAGTTCTTC.

This rearrangement joins TRBV7-2 to TRBJ1-2; a possible D gene is TRBD1 (5 bases). This CDR3 is built from 14 residues. The germline gives CDR1 SGHTA, CDR2 FQGNSA. V was pared by 5 bases and J by 4 bases, with 14 bases between. CDR3 in amino acids: CASSPGGGPYGYTF. As DNA, the CDR3 is TGTGCCAGCAGCCCCGGGGGAGGGCCCTATGGCTACACCTTC. Combining the CDR3 with reference TRBV7-2 and TRBJ1-2 gives the whole variable domain GAGVSQSPSNKVTEKGKDVELRCDPISGHTALYWYRQSLGQGLEFLIYFQGNSAPDKSGLPSDRFSAERTGGSVSTLTIQRTQQEDSAVYLCASSPGGGPYGYTFGSGTRLTVV.

The chain joins TRBV4-2 to TRBJ2-1; D ambiguous. Germline lookup yields CDR1 LGHNA and CDR2 YNFKEQ. Trimming cost V 6 bases and J 5 bases, with 5 bases left between them. CDR3 length: 11 residues. For the CDR3, the DNA is TGTGCCAGCAGAGCACACAATGAGCAGTTCTTC. Translated, it gives CASRAHNEQFF.

Only one count was recorded for this clone. The genes are TRBV2 and TRBJ2-4, with D unresolved. V lost 2 bases, J lost 6 bases, and 5 bases lay in between. The CDR3 contains 12 residues. The germline CDR1 and CDR2 sequences are SNHLY and FYNNEI. DNA of the CDR3: TGTGCCAGCAGTGAACGGTCAAACATTCAGTACTTC. It yields the protein CASSERSNIQYF.

The chain links TRBV4-1 to TRBJ2-1; D is perhaps TRBD1 (5 bases). The CDR3 is made up of 13 amino acids. V lost 0 bases to trimming and J lost 14 bases, with 14 bases between them. Germline loops: CDR1 MGHRA, CDR2 YSYEKL. CDR3 DNA: TGCGCCAGCAGCCAAGATCAGGGTCGAGAGGAGTTCTTC. It codes for CASSQDQGREEFF.

The chain recombines TRBV5-1 with TRBJ2-3, with TRBD2 matching over 12 bases. The CDR3 is 15 amino acids. With V trimmed by 5 bases and J by 0 bases, 1 base remained unmatched. Germline loops: CDR1 SGHRS, CDR2 YFSETQ. The CDR3: CASRGLAGSTDTQYF. Written as DNA, the CDR3 is TGCGCCAGCAGGGGACTAGCGGGTAGCACAGATACGCAGTATTTT.

In its sample, this clone was seen a few times. CDR3 nucleotide sequence: TGTGCCAGCAGTTCTGGGACAGCTTTCTATGGCTACACCTTC. Translated: CASSSGTAFYGYTF. V usage is TRBV28 and J usage is TRBJ1-2; TRBD1 aligns across 7 bases. CDR1 is MDHEN, CDR2 SYDVKM, per germline. Losses at the gene ends were 4 bases for V and 4 bases for J; bases not matched to a gene: 6. CDR3 size: 14 residues.

Concerning this clone itself: At one end, the junction sequence differs from germline, possibly due to a read error. The sample holds other DNA sequences that translate to the same CDR3. The V and J genes are TRBV2 and TRBJ1-2; D uncertain. This CDR3 contains 12 residues. CDR1 and CDR2 (germline): SNHLY, FYNNEI. CDR3 in amino acids: CASGRQVYGYTF. CDR3 nucleotides: TGTGCCAGCGGAAGACAAGTCTATGGTTACACCTTC.

J is TRBJ2-5 and V is TRBV7-6; D not certain. The CDR3 is 13 amino acids. Germline-derived CDR1 and CDR2 are SGHVS and FNYEAQ. Trimming cost V 1 base and J 7 bases, with 10 bases left between them. Written as DNA, the CDR3 is TGTGCCAGCAGCTTAGATGACTCCGGGACCCAGTACTTC. It codes for CASSLDDSGTQYF.

This chain uses TRBV29-1 with TRBJ1-2; D not resolved. V was trimmed by 5 bases and J by 5 bases, leaving 6 bases between them. The CDR3 loop spans 10 amino acids. Germline-derived CDR1 and CDR2 are SQVTM and ANQGSEA. DNA of the CDR3: TGCAGCGTTCGGGAATATGGCTACACCTTC. This codes for CSVREYGYTF. The variable domain in full, with the rest retrieved from reference TRBV29-1 and TRBJ1-2, is SAVISQKPSRDICQRGTSLTIQCQVDSQVTMMFWYRQQPGQSLTLIATANQGSEATYESGFVIDKFPISRPNLTFSTLTVSNMSPEDSSIYLCSVREYGYTFGSGTRLTVV.

V and J are TRBV7-2 and TRBJ2-5, with a tentative D call TRBD1 (8 bases). The germline V gene has CDR1 SGHTA and CDR2 FQGNSA. Trimming took 2 bases from V and 10 from J, leaving 17 bases between them. CDR3 length equals 14 residues. The CDR3 loop reads CASSLNRGGRDQYF. Here the CDR3 DNA reads TGTGCCAGCAGCTTAAACAGGGGGGGGCGGGACCAGTACTTC.

The count of this clone is one. The chain links TRBV7-2 to TRBJ1-5, with 7 bases fitting TRBD1. This CDR3 contains 13 residues. With V trimmed by 4 bases and J by 5 bases, 2 bases remained unmatched. Germline assignment: CDR1 SGHTA and CDR2 FQGNSA. The CDR3 bases are TGTGCCAGCAGCTCCCAGGGGGATCAGCCCCAGCATTTT. It yields the protein CASSSQGDQPQHF.